This record covers a single TCR beta chain. Its antigen is still unknown. There are no base qualities to consult, and no much larger clone falls within one base. These data originate in a study of blood T cell repertoires in COVID-19 (dated by TCRdb to the early 2020s). Regarding the complete study: Collaborator samples came from the United States, Italy and Spain and covered acute and convalescent phases of COVID-19. The prospective study material was composed of cDNA or gDNA derived from T cells, B-cell-depleted T cells, or PBMCs. Deeply sampled blood TCRbeta repertoires from subjects exposed to, actively infected with, or recovered from COVID-19 were included in the dataset. A freely available public database, intended as a resource for researchers studying the immune response to SARS-CoV-2, is where the repertoires were released. Samples came from the ongoing ImmuneRACE study (first 160 participants) plus 1,254 subjects from 6 global collaborators. Sample metadata almost always included a de-identified subject ID, COVID-19 status, age in years and sex. HLA class I and class II types, where available, came from metadata supplied by the sample provider rather than from assay-based typing.

The full study reports these points: How much clinical and demographic metadata was included differed by source and by participant, and the metadata was provided uncurated.

Collaborating institutions collected whole blood in K2EDTA tubes following their own protocols. For TCRbeta analysis, collaborator samples were shipped as frozen whole blood, as isolated PBMCs, or as DNA extracted from either sample type. TCRbeta CDR3 regions were amplified from genomic DNA using the immunoSEQ Assay, a bias-controlled multiplex PCR. In the source study's methods: The number of nucleated cells in each sample was estimated by amplification of reference gene primers within the assay. Sequence reads were collapsed and filtered to measure the absolute abundance of every unique TCRbeta CDR3 rearrangement. For each sample, productive Simpson clonality was calculated by taking the square root of Simpson's diversity index across productive rearrangements. TCRdb's version of the immuneACCESS table is confined to in-frame rearrangements and falls short of the full clone set. An unresolved V gene accounts for under half of the shortfall where checked; the remainder is of unknown origin. V, J and clone size are taken as reported in that table, and D and trimming were inferred from the DNA itself. The sample includes 20,000 to 25,000 clones, with 75% to 95% observed a single time. Together, the top ten hold 7.4% of the sample.

The source of this sequence is a man between 70 and 80 years old with active COVID-19. The sample comprised peripheral blood.

The nucleotide sequence reads as follows: TGTGCCAGTACATACCAGAGAGGGCTACCAAGGAGCGGGAGCTCCTACGAGCAGTACTTC. This codes for CASTYQRGLPRSGSSYEQYF. Rearrangement joined TRBV28 to TRBJ2-7; 8 bases in the middle match TRBD2. V and J are trimmed by 9 bases and 0 bases, and the gene matches miss 25 bases of the junction. The CDR3 measures 20 amino acids from cysteine to phenylalanine. Only the CDR3 DNA is retained, 60 bases long and in frame from the first base. Looking up the germline V gene yields CDR1 MDHEN and CDR2 SYDVKM.